This T cell receptor beta chain came from a study of T cells in Graves' hyperthyroidism and ophthalmopathy. The V end was cut by 6 bases, the J end by 7 bases, with 16 bases between. Germline CDR1 is MNHEY and CDR2 is SMNVEV (reference sequence). The CDR3 has 14 amino acids. Notes on the study in general: Stable hyperthyroidism was told apart from ophthalmopathy by a model built on 13 V-J features. Median prediction lead before ophthalmopathy onset was roughly 6 months with the model.

RNA transcripts provided the source from which TCR beta CDR3 regions were amplified. Initially, a first-round RT-PCR of the TCR CDR3 employed the HTBI primer set. TCRdb re-called the multiplex PCR reads through MiXCR, storing one row per CDR3 protein. The sample lists roughly 560,000 distinct CDR3 sequences; over 12% were seen once. Ophthalmopathy in the patients scored at least 3 on Clinical Activity Score and at least 4 on NOSPECS grade, lasting under 3 months. Fresh peripheral blood, 8 to 10 ml, was the source of the PBMCs. This clonotype came up many times. Its antigen is as yet unknown. The rearrangement joins TRBV27 to TRBJ1-5, with D possibly TRBD1 on 5 matching bases. This clonotype was obtained from a woman in her thirties or forties with Graves' ophthalmopathy. Input material: blood. CDR3: CASSPLGGKQPQHF. The DNA for the CDR3 is TGTGCCAGCAGCCCCCTCGGGGGAAAGCAGCCCCAGCATTTT.